This T cell receptor (beta chain) was identified during a study of T cell responses to AZD1222 COVID-19 vaccine. Trimming cost V 4 bases and J 5 bases; bases outside gene matches: 2. The germline V gene has CDR1 LNHDA and CDR2 SQIVND (reference sequence). The CDR3 spans 14 residues. The assay was immunoSEQ multiplex PCR, and TCRdb's table has in-frame clones only and misses some. Counted here are about 210,000 clones, about 94% occurring once; the ten biggest clones make up around 1.8%. The specimen comprised peripheral blood, sampled 28 days after the second dose of the MenACWY control vaccine. This clonotype originated in an adult who received the MenACWY meningococcal vaccine as a control. The rearrangement uses TRBV19 and TRBJ2-4; TRBD1 matches at 10 bases. The CDR3 loop is CASSTTGGENIQYF. CDR3 DNA: TGTGCCAGTAGTACGACAGGGGGCGAAAACATTCAGTACTTC. Full variable domain (missing parts from reference TRBV19 and TRBJ2-4): DGGITQSPKYLFRKEGQNVTLSCEQNLNHDAMYWYRQDPGQGLRLIYYSQIVNDFQKGDIAEGYSVSREKKESFPLTVTSAQKNPTAFYLCASSTTGGENIQYFGAGTRLSVL.